The clone carrying this T cell receptor beta chain was recorded a few times. TCRdb processed the RT-PCR reads anew with MiXCR; each CDR3 protein has one entry. Of hundreds of thousands of distinct CDR3 sequences listed, approximately 15% are singletons. This CDR3 has 13 residues. Between the trimmed V and J ends, which lost 2 bases and 5 bases, there was a span of 10 bases. Germline loops: CDR1 GTSNPN, CDR2 SVGIG (reference sequence). The origin of this receptor is a female donor in good health, serving as a healthy control. The sequenced material came from memory CD4+ T cells from blood. The chain joins TRBV30 to TRBJ1-5; no clear D. As DNA, the CDR3 is TGTGCCTGGAGTTTTGCCCGAGATCAGCCCCAGCATTTT. It specifies CAWSFARDQPQHF.